This TCR beta chain derives from a study of blood T cell repertoires in COVID-19. Study-wide context: The United States, Italy and Spain provided the acute and convalescent COVID-19 samples.

Enrolled during active infection, Seattle patients were then followed longitudinally. Between the trimmed V and J ends, which lost 0 bases and 4 bases, there was a span of 9 bases. The germline V gene encodes CDR1 GTSNPN and CDR2 SVGIG (reference sequence). CDR3 length: 13 residues. Original data processing: Quantification of nucleated cells was approximated via reference gene primer amplification. Produced via immunoSEQ multiplex PCR; TCRdb's table is partial and in-frame only. V and J calls and clone size are given by that table; D and trimming were obtained from the DNA. The table has over 250,000 clones, just over 90% seen once.

Sequencing was done on a sample of peripheral blood. The chain employs TRBV30 and TRBJ1-2; D may be TRBD1 (6 bases). This TCR came from a woman aged 25 to 39 with COVID-19, enrolled during active disease. The CDR3 DNA sequence: TGTGCCTGGAGTGTAGGGGGTGGCTATGGCTACACCTTC. This sequence encodes CAWSVGGGYGYTF.